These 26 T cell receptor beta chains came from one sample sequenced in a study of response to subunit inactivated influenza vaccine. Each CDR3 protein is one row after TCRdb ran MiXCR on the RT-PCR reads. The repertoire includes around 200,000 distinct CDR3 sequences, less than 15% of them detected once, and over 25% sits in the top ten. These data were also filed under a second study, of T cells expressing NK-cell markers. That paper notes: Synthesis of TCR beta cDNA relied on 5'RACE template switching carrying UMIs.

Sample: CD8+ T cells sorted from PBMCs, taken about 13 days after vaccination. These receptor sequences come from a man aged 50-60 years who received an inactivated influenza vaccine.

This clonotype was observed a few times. The CDR3 DNA reads as TGTGCCAGCAGCCTCTCCTTATGGGGATCCTACGAGCAGTACTTC. Residues: CASSLSLWGSYEQYF. This chain joins TRBV6-2 or TRBV6-3 and TRBJ2-7; D is uncertain. Germline V gene sequence: CDR1 MNHEY, CDR2 SVGEGT. CDR3 size: 15 residues. V was shortened by 6 bases and J by 1 base, with 16 bases between the two germline ends.

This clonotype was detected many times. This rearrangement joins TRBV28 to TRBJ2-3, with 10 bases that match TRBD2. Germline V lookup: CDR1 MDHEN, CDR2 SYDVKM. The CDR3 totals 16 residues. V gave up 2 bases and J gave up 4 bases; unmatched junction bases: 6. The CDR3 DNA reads TGTGCCAGCAGTTTACGAAGCGGGAGGGGGGCAGATACGCAGTATTTT. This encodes CASSLRSGRGADTQYF.

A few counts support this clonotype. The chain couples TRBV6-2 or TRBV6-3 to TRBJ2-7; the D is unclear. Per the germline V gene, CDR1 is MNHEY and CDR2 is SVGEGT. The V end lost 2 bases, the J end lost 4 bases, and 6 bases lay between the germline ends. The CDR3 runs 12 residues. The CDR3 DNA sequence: TGTGCCAGCAGTTACGGGATGTACGAGCAGTACTTC. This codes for CASSYGMYEQYF.

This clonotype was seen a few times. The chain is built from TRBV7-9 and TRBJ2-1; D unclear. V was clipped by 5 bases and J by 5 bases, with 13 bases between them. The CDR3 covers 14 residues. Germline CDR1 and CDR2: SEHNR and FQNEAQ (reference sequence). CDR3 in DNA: TGTGCCAGCAGCCGTTACGGGCAAAACAATGAGCAGTTCTTC. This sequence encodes CASSRYGQNNEQFF.

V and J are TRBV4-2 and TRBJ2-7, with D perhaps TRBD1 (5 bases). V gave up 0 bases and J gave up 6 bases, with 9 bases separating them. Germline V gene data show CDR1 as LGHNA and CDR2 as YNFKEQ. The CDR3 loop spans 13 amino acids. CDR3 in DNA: TGTGCCAGCAGCCAAGATTCAGGGTCCGAGCAGTACTTC. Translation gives CASSQDSGSEQYF.

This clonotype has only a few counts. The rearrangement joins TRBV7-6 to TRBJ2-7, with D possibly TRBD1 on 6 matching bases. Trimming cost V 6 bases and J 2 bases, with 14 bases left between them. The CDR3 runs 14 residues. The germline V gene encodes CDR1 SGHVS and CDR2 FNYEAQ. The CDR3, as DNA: TGTGCCAGCAGTCCCGGGACAAGGACCTACGAGCAGTACTTC. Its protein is CASSPGTRTYEQYF.

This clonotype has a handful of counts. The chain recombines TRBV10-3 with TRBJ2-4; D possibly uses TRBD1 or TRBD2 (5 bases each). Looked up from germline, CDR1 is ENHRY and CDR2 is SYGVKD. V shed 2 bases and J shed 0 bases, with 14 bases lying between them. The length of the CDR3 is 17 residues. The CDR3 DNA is TGTGCCATCAGTGAGGTGGGGGACCTGCAAGCCAAAAACATTCAGTACTTC. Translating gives CAISEVGDLQAKNIQYF.

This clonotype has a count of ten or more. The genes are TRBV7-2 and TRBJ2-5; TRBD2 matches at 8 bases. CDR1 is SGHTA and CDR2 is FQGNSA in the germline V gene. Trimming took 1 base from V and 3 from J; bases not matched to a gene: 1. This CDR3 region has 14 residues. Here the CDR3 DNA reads TGTGCCAGCAGCTTAGATAGCGGGGAAGAGACCCAGTACTTC. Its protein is CASSLDSGEETQYF. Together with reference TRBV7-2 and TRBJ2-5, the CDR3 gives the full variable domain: GAGVSQSPSNKVTEKGKDVELRCDPISGHTALYWYRQSLGQGLEFLIYFQGNSAPDKSGLPSDRFSAERTGGSVSTLTIQRTQQEDSAVYLCASSLDSGEETQYFGPGTRLLVL.

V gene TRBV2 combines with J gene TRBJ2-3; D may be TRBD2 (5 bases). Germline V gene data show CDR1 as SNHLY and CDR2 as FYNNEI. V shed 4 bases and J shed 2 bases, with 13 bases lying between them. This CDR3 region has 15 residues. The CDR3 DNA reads TGTGCCAGCAGTGGAAGGGAGATCGTCACAGATACGCAGTATTTT. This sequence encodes CASSGREIVTDTQYF.

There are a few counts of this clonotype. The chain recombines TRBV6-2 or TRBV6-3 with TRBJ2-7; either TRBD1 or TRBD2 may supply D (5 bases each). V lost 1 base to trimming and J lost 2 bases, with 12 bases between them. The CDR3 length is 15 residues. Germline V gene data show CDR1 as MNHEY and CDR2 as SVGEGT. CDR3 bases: TGTGCCAGCAGTTACTTGGGGACGGAGACCTACGAGCAGTACTTC. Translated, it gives CASSYLGTETYEQYF.

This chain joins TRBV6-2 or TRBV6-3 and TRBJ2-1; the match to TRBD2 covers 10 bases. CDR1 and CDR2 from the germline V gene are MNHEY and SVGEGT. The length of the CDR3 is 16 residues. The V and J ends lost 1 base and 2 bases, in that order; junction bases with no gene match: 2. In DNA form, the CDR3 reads TGTGCCAGCAGTTACTACCTAGCGGGAGCCTACAATGAGCAGTTCTTC. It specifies CASSYYLAGAYNEQFF.

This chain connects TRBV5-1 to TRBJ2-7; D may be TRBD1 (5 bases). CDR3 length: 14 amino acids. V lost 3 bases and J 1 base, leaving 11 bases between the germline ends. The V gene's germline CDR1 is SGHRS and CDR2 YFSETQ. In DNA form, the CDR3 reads TGCGCCAGCAGCTCTCCGACAGAATCCTACGAGCAGTACTTC. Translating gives CASSSPTESYEQYF. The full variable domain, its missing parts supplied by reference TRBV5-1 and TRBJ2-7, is KAGVTQTPRYLIKTRGQQVTLSCSPISGHRSVSWYQQTPGQGLQFLFEYFSETQRNKGNFPGRFSGRQFSNSRSEMNVSTLELGDSALYLCASSSPTESYEQYFGPGTRLTVT.

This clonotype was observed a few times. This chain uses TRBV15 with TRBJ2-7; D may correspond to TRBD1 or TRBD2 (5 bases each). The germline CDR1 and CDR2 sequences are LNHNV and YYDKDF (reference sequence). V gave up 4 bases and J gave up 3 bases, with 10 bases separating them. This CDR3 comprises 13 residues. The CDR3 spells CATSTGANYEQYF. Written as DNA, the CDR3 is TGTGCCACCAGCACCGGGGCAAACTACGAGCAGTACTTC.

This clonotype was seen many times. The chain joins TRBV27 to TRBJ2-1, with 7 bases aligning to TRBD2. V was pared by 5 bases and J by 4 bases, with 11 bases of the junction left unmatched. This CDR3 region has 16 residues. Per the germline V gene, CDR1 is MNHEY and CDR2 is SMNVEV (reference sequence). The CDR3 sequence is CASSVVVGRGYNEQFF. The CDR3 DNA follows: TGTGCCAGCAGTGTGGTAGTGGGGAGGGGTTACAATGAGCAGTTCTTC.

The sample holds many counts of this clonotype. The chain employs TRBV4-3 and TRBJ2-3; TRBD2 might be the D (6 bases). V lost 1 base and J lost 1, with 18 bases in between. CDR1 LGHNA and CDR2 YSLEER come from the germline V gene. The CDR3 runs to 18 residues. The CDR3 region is CASSQGRGRERGTDTQYF. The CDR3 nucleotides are TGCGCCAGCAGCCAAGGTAGAGGCCGAGAGCGGGGCACAGATACGCAGTATTTT.

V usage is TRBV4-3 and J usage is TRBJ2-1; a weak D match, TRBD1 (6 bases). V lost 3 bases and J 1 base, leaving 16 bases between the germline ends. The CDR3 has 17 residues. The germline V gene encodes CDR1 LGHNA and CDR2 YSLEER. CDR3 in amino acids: CASSQQWATGSYNEQFF. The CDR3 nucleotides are TGCGCCAGCAGCCAGCAGTGGGCGACAGGATCCTACAATGAGCAGTTCTTC.

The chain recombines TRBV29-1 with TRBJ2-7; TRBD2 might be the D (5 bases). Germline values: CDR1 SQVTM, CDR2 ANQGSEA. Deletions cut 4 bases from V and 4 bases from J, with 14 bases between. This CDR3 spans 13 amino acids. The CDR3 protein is CSVVGGRGYEQYF. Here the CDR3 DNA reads TGCAGCGTTGTGGGCGGGCGCGGATACGAGCAGTACTTC.

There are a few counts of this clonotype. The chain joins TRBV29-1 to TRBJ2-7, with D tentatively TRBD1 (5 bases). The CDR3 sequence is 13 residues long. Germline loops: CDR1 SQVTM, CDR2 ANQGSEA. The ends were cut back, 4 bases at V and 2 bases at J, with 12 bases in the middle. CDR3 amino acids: CSVVTTGTYEQYF. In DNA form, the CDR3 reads TGCAGCGTTGTCACCACAGGTACCTACGAGCAGTACTTC.

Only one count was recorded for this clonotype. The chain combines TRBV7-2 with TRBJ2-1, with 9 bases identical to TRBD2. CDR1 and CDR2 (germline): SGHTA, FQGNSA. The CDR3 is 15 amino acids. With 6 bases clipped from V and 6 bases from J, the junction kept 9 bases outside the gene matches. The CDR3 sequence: CASRLSGRSGNEQFF. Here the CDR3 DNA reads TGTGCCAGCAGGCTTAGCGGGAGATCTGGCAATGAGCAGTTCTTC.

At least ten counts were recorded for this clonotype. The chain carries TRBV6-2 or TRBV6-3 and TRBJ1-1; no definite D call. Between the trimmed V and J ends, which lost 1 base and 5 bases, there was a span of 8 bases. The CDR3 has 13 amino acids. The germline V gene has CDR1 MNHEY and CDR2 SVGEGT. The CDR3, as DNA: TGTGCCAGCAGTTACTTCCCGGGGACTGAAGCTTTCTTT. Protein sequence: CASSYFPGTEAFF.

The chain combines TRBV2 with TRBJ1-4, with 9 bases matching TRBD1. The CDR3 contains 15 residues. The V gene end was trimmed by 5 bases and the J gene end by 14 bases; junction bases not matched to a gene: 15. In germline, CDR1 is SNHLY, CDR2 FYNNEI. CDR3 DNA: TGTGCCAGCAGTTCCGGGACAGGGTTAAACCATCGGCTGTTTTTT. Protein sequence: CASSSGTGLNHRLFF.

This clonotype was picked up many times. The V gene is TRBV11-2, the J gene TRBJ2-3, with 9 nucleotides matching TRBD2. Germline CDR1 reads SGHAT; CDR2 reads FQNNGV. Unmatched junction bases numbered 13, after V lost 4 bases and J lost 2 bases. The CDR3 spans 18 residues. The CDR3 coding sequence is TGTGCCAGCAGCTCGCCGCGGGAGGGGTGGGGCTACACAGATACGCAGTATTTT. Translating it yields CASSSPREGWGYTDTQYF.

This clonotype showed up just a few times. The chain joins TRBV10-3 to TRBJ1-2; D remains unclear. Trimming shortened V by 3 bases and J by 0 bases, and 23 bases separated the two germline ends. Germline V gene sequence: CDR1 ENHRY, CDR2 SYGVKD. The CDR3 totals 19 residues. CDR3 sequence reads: CAISDSPGWETTANYGYTF. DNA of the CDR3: TGTGCCATCAGTGACTCTCCCGGGTGGGAGACCACAGCTAACTATGGCTACACCTTC.

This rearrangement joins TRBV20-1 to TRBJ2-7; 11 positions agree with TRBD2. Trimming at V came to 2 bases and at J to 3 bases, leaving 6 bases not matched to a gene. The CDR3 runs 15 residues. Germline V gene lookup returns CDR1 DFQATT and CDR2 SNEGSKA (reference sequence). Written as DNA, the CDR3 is TGCAGTGCTAGACCGGGACTAGCGGTAGTCTACGAGCAGTACTTC. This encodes CSARPGLAVVYEQYF.

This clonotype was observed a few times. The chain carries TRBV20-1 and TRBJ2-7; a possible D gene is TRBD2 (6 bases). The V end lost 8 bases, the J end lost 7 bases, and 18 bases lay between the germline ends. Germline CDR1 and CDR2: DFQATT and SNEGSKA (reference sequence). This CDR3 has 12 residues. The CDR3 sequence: CSCAVGGREQYF. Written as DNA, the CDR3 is TGCAGTTGCGCCGTGGGAGGACGTGAGCAGTACTTC.

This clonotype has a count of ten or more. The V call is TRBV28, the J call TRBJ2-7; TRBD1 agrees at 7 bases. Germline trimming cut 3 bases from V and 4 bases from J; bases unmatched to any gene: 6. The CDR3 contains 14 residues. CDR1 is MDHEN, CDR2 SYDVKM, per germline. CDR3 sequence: CASSLYPTGYEQYF. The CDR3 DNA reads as TGTGCCAGCAGTTTGTACCCGACAGGGTACGAGCAGTACTTC. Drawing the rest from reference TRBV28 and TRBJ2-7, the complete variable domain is DVKVTQSSRYLVKRTGEKVFLECVQDMDHENMFWYRQDPGLGLRLIYFSYDVKMKEKGDIPEGYSVSREKKERFSLILESASTNQTSMYLCASSLYPTGYEQYFGPGTRLTVT.